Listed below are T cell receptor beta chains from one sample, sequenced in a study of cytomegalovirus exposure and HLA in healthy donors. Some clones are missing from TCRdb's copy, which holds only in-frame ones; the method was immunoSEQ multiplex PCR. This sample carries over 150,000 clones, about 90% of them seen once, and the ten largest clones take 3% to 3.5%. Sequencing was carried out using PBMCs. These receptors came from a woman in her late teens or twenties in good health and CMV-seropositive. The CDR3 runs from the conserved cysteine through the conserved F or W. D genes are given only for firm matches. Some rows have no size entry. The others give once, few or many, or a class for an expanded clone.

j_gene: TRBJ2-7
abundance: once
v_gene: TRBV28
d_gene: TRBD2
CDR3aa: CASSSPRLAGTYEQYF

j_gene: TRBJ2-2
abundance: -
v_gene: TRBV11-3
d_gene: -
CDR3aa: CASSPGNPTGELFF

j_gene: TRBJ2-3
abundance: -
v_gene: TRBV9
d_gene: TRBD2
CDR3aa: CASSPRGVADTQYF

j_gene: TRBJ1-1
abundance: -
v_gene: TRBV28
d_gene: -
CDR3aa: CASSTAAGAFF

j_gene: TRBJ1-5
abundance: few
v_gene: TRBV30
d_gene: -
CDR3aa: CAWSIQGSQPQHF

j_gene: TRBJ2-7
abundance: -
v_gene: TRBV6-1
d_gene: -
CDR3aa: CASRAGGSYEQYF

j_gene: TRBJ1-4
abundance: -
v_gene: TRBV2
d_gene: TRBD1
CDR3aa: CASSGQGARLFF

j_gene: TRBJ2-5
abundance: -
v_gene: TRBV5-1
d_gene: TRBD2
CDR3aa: CASSHSGGETQYF

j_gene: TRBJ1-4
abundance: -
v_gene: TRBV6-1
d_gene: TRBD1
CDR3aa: CASSEIGGEGEKLFF

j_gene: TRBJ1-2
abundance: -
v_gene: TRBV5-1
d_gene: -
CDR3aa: CASSLVQGNYGYTF

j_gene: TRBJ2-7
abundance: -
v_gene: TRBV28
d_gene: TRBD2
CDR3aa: CASSLLSKAGSYEQYF

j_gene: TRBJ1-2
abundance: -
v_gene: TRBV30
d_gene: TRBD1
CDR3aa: CAWTPGGYYGYTF

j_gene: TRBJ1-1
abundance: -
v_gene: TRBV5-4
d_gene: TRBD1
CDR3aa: CASSTGPGTVNTEAFF

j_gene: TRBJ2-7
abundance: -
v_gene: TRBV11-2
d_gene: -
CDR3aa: CASSFEHGEYEQYF

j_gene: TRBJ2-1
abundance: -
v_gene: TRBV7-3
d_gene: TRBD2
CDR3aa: CASSTGGLAGVNEQFF

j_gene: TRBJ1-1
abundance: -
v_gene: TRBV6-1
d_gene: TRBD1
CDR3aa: CASRSSQGVSEAFF

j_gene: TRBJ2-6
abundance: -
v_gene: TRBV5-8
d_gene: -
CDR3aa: CASRVGGANVLTF

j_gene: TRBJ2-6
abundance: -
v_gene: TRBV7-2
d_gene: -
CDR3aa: CASSRTTTGTLTF

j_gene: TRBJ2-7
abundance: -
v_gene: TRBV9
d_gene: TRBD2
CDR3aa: CASSASGGMGEQYF

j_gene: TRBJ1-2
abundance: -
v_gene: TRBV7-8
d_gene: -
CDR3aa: CASSLVAPTGNPRGYGYTF

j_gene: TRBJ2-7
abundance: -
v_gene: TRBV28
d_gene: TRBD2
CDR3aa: CASSSGTKYREQYF

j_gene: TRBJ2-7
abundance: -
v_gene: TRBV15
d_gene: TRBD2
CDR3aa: CATSSSGGLAGAEQYF

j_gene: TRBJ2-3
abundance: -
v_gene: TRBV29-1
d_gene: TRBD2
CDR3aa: CSVGGGVGPDTQYF

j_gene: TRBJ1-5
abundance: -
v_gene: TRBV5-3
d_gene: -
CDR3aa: CARSLVGTLYSNQPQHF

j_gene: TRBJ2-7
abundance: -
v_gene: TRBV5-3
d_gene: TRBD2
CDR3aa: CARSSTITSGREQYF

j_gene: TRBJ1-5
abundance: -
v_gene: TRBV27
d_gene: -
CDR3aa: CASGSAGARHSNQPQHF